This record covers a single T cell receptor beta chain. Its antigen is unknown. Sequencing followed a ViraFEST assay step that expanded antigen-specific CD4+ T cells with viral peptide pools. CD4+ T cells were isolated after around 10 days of culture. The vaccine recipients had no prior SARS-CoV-2 infection, with negative nucleocapsid antibodies. Peptides at roughly 9.2 ug/ml and IL-2 at about 10 IU/ml were added to about 2 million PBMC per well. TCRdb's copy holds only in-frame clones and misses some; the assay was immunoSEQ multiplex PCR. The sample holds about 21,000 clones, over 60% seen once. The data were obtained in a study of vaccination effects on CD4 cells after COVID-19. Per the germline V gene, CDR1 is SEHNR and CDR2 is FQNEAQ (reference sequence). The CDR3 runs 15 residues. V shed 2 bases, J shed 5 bases, and the junction held 7 bases outside the gene matches.

The V call is TRBV7-9, the J call TRBJ1-1; 8 nucleotides agree with TRBD1. The receptor comes from a human donor who received a COVID-19 vaccine. This sample comprised CD4+ T cells from PBMCs cultured with HCoV-NL63 spike peptides, obtained before COVID-19 vaccination. The DNA for the CDR3 is TGTGCCAGCAGCTTATATACAGGGGGAGGGACTGAAGCTTTCTTT. It encodes CASSLYTGGGTEAFF.